This T cell receptor beta chain was captured in a study of PD-L1 blockade in urothelial cancer. For the study at large: Across blood samples, T cells had a median count of 141,255.

Method: immunoSEQ multiplex PCR; TCRdb's copy keeps in-frame clones and lacks some. Counted here are fewer than 130,000 clones, around 85% occurring once; the ten biggest clones make up 2% to 3%. This CDR3 is 13 amino acids long. The germline V gene has CDR1 MDHEN and CDR2 SYDVKM. Between the trimmed V and J ends, which lost 1 base and 6 bases, there was a span of 7 bases. The receptor was derived from a man aged 50-60 years with urothelial cancer. V usage is TRBV28 and J usage is TRBJ2-4; D unclear. The starting material was PBMCs, obtained around atezolizumab (anti-PD-L1) treatment. In DNA form, the CDR3 reads TGTGCCAGCAGTTTATTAGGCGGAAACATTCAGTACTTC. It translates to CASSLLGGNIQYF.